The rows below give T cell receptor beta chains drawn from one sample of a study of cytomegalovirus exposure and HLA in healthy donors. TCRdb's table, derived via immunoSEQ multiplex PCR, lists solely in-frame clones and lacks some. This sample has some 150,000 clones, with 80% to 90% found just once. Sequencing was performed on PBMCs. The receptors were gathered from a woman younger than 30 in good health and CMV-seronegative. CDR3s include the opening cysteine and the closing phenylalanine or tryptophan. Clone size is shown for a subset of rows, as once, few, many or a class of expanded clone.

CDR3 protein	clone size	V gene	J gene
CASSLDAATNEKLFF	once	TRBV7-2	TRBJ1-4
CAWSKGQLNEQFF	-	TRBV30	TRBJ2-1
CATSRDEIVSGGEETQYF	-	TRBV15	TRBJ2-5
CASSPLPGAYDYGYTF	-	TRBV18	TRBJ1-2
CSVEDPQGANYEQYF	once	TRBV29-1	TRBJ2-7
CASSVSVTGQPQHF	-	TRBV9	TRBJ1-5
CASSQRSGGSYEQYF	-	TRBV4-3	-
CASSPNRGYGYTF	-	TRBV6-5	TRBJ1-2
CASSLALLYNEQFF	-	TRBV7-2	TRBJ2-1
CASSVGGQAPLHF	-	TRBV9	TRBJ1-6
CSSRTRGSWVENYEQYF	once	TRBV7-9	TRBJ2-7
CAWPPTGASTIYF	-	TRBV30	TRBJ1-3
CASSLAGTAYGYTF	once	TRBV7-2	TRBJ1-2
CASSQRLAEQDEQFF	-	TRBV9	TRBJ2-1
CATSKGQGGYTF	-	TRBV15	TRBJ1-2
CASSLAPGALHF	-	TRBV6-5	TRBJ1-6
CASSPQGAVYEQYF	-	TRBV27	TRBJ2-7
CASSPTGTDTQYF	once	TRBV18	TRBJ2-3
CASSRRDSYEQYF	-	TRBV7-9	TRBJ2-7
CASSLAKGFGYTF	-	TRBV27	TRBJ1-2
CASSLSAGVIGGYTF	-	TRBV27	TRBJ1-2
CSVEGPQVSSRGTNEQFF	-	TRBV29-1	TRBJ2-1
CASSLSKPAEAFF	-	TRBV28	TRBJ1-1
CASSLRPGLAGGQFF	-	TRBV7-2	TRBJ2-1
CASSPGLPLNEQFF	-	TRBV10-2	TRBJ2-1
CAWSVPWGTELTMNTEAFF	-	TRBV30	TRBJ1-1
CASSYDRLAEETQYF	-	TRBV6-5	TRBJ2-5
CAWSFGQEFSLNTEAFF	-	TRBV30	TRBJ1-1
CASSQEASSGANVLTF	once	TRBV4-1	TRBJ2-6
CASSPWTGKETQYF	-	TRBV5-1	TRBJ2-5
CASSLLQVREAFF	once	TRBV7-9	TRBJ1-1
CASSYRSGGPSYEQYF	once	TRBV6-6	TRBJ2-7
CASSLTSGSYEQYF	-	TRBV11-3	TRBJ2-7
CAISGDRAVGYTF	-	TRBV10-3	TRBJ1-2
CASSPQDRLGGYGYTF	once	TRBV19	TRBJ1-2
CASSPRRGSPLHF	-	TRBV18	TRBJ1-6
CASSFEYQPQHF	-	TRBV7-2	TRBJ1-5
CASSLRGTREAFF	-	TRBV28	TRBJ1-1
CASSLGPGWIGEQFF	once	TRBV5-5	TRBJ2-1
CASSLNGVGETQYF	-	TRBV7-3	TRBJ2-5
CASSVGPGLAGGGGEQFF	-	TRBV9	TRBJ2-1
CASSLDGGLETQYF	-	TRBV7-8	TRBJ2-5